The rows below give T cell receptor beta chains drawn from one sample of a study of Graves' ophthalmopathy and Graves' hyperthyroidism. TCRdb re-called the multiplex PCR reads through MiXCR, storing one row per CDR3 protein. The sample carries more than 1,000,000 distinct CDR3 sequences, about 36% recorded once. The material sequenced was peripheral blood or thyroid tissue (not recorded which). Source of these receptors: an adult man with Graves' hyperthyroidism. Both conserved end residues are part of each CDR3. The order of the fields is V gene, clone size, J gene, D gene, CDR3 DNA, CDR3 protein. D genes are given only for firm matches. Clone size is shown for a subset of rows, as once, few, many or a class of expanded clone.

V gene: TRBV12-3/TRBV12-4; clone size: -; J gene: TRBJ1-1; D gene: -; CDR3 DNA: TGTGCCAGCAGAATAAGGGGCGAAGCTTTCTTT; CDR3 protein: CASRIRGEAFF
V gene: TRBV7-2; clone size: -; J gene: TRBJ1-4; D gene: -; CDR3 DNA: TGTGCCGGCAGCTTATTACGCCTTGGTGGGGGGCCTAATGAAAAACTGTTTTTT; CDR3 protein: CAGSLLRLGGGPNEKLFF
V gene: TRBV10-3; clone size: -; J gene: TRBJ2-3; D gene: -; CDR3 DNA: TGTGCCATCAGTGAACCCCCTCTAAGCACAGATACGCAGTATTTT; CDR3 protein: CAISEPPLSTDTQYF
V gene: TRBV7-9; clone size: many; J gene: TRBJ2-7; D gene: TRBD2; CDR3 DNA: TGTGCCAGCGGGAGGGCCCACGAGCAGTACTTC; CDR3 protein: CASGRAHEQYF
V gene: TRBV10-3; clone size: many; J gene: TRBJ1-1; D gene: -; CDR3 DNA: TGTGCCATCAGTGAGGCAGGGCGGCTGAACACTGAAGCTTTCTTT; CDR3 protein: CAISEAGRLNTEAFF
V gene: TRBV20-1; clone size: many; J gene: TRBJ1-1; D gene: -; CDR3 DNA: TGCAGTGCTAGAGCCAGGAGTGATGAGGCTTTCTTT; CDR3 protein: CSARARSDEAFF
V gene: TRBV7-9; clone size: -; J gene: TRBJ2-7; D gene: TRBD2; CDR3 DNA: TGTGCCAGCAGCTTAGGCTTCGGGAGGCGCCAGGAGCAGTACTTC; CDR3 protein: CASSLGFGRRQEQYF
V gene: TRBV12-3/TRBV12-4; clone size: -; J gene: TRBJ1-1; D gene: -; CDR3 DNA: TGTGCCAGCAGTTTATTCCACACTGAAGCTTTCTTT; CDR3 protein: CASSLFHTEAFF
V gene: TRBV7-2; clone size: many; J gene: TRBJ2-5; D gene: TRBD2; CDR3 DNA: TGTGCCAGCAGCTACCTGGGGACTAGTCAGCCGAAGCGCCCCAAGACCCAGTACTTC; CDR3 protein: CASSYLGTSQPKRPKTQYF
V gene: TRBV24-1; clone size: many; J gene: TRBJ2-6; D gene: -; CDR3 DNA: TGTGCCACCAGTGAGGGCAGTGGGGCCAACGTCCTGACTTTC; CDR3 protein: CATSEGSGANVLTF
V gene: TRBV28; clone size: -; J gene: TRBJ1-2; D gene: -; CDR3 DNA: TGTGCCAGCGGCCCCCCGGGGTCAGTTGGCTACACCTTC; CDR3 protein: CASGPPGSVGYTF
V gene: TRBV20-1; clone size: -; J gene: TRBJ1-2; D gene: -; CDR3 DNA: TGCAGTGCTAGACTAGCGGGGGCGATCTATGGCTACACCTTC; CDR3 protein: CSARLAGAIYGYTF
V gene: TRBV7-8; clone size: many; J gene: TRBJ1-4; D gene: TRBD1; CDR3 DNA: TGTGCCAGCAGCCCCCGGACAGGGGGTGCAACTAATGAAAAACTGTTTTTT; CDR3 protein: CASSPRTGGATNEKLFF
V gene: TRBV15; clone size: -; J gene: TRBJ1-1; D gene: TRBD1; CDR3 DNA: TGTGCCACCAGCAGGTACAGACAGGGTCACACTGAAGCTTTCTTT; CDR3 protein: CATSRYRQGHTEAFF
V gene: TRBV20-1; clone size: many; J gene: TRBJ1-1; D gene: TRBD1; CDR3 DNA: TGCAGTGCTAGTTTTCCGGGACAGAGGGGAGGAAAGGGGGGCACTGAAGCTTTCTTT; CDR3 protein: CSASFPGQRGGKGGTEAFF
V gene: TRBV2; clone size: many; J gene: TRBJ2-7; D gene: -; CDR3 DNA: TGTGCCAGCAGTGGACGTCTCGCTCCCAGGCACGAGCAGTACTTC; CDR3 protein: CASSGRLAPRHEQYF
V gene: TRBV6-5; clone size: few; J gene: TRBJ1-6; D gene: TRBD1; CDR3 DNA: TGTGCCAGCAGTCCCGGGACAGGGTACAATTCACCCCTCCACTTT; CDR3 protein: CASSPGTGYNSPLHF
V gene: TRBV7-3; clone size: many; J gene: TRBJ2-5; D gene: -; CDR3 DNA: TGTGCCAGCAGCTTGGACCCGGGGACCCAGTACTTC; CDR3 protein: CASSLDPGTQYF
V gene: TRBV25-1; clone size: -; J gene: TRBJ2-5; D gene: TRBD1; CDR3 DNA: TGTGCCAGCAGTTTATCCCCTTTGGACAGGGATCACCGTAGACAAGAGACCCAGTACTTC; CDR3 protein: CASSLSPLDRDHRRQETQYF
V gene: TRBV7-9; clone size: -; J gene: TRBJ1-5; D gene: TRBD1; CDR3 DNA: TGTGCCGGCAGCCCCGACAGGGATTTCCAGCCCCAGCATTTT; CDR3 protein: CAGSPDRDFQPQHF
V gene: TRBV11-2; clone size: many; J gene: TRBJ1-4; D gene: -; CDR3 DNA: TGTGCCAGCAGCTCTACCATAGTAACAGCTTTT; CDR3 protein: CASSSTIVTAF